Given below is one T cell receptor beta chain in context. Its antigen is undetermined. A read error may account for a junction end that differs from germline. This record comes from a study of shared clonotypes between healthy human individuals. Study-wide results and caveats: The generation probabilities recorded for non-shared clonotypes fell below those of clonotypes shared by all four donors.

The CDR3 runs to 12 residues. Germline CDR1 reads MDHEN; CDR2 reads SYDVKM. Only in-frame clones appear in the TCRdb table, and some are missing; sequencing was by immunoSEQ multiplex PCR. The sample includes hundreds of thousands of clones, 55% to 85% of them seen just once. Sequencing was carried out using memory CD4+ T cells sorted from blood. Subset indicated: CD45RA-negative fraction. The chain is built from TRBV28 and TRBJ2-7; D uncertain. The clonotype was recovered from a woman aged 25 to 39 in good health. CDR3 sequence reads: CASSLLDSLPNF. The DNA of the CDR3 is TGTGCCAGCAGTTTATTAGACTCCCTTCCCAATTTC.